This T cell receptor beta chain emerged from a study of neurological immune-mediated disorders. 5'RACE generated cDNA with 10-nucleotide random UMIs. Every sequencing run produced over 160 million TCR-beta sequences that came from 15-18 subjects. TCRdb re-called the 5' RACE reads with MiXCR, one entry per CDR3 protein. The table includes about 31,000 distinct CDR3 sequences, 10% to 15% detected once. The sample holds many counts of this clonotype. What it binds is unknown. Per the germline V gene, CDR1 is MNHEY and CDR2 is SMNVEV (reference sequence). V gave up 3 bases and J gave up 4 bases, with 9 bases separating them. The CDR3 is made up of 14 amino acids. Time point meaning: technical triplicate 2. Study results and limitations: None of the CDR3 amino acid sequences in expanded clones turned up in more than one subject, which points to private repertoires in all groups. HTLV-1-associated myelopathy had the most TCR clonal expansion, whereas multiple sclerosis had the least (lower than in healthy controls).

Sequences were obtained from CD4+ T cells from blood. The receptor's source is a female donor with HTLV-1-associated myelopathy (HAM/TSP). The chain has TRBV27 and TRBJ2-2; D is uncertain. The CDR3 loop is CASSFRTGTGELFF. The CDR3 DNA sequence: TGTGCCAGCAGTTTTCGGACGGGCACCGGGGAGCTGTTTTTT.